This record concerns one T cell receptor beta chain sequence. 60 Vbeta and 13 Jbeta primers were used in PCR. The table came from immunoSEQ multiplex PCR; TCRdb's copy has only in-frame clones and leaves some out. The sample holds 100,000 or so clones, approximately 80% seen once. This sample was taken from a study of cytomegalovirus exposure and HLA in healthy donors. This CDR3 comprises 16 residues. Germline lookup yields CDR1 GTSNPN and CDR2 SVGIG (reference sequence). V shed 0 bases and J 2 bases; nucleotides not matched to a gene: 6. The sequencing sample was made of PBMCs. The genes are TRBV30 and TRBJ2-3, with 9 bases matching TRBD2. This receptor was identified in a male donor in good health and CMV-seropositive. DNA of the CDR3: TGTGCCTGGAGTGTATGGAGCGGGAGGAACACAGATACGCAGTATTTT. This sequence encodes CAWSVWSGRNTDTQYF.